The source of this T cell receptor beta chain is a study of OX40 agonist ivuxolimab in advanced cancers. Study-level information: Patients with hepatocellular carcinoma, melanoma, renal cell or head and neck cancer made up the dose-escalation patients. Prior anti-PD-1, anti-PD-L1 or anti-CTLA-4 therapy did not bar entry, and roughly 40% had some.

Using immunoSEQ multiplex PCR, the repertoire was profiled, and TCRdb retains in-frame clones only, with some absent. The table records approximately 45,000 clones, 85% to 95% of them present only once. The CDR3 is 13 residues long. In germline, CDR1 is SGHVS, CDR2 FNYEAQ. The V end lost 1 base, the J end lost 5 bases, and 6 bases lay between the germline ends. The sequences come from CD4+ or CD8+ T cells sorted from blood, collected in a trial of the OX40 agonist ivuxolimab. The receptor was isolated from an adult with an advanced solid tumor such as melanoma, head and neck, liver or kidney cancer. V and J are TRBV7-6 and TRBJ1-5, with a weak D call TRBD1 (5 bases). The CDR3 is CASSLGGDQPQHF. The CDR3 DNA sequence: TGTGCCAGCAGCTTAGGAGGGGATCAGCCCCAGCATTTT.